This T cell receptor beta chain was profiled in a study of T cells in localized non-small cell lung cancer. As for this clone: The antigen is unknown.

Repertoires were generated with immunoSEQ multiplex PCR, while TCRdb's copy carries only in-frame clones and drops some. This table has over 30,000 clones, roughly 88% appearing once. This CDR3 is built from 14 residues. Trimming took 4 bases from V and 7 from J, leaving 14 bases between them. In germline, CDR1 is ENHRY, CDR2 SYGVKD. The study's findings and limits: Adjacent lung exhibited a median of 57 among the 100 most abundant tumor clones. One tumor region alone was sequenced, and heterogeneity therefore remains possible. An association was observed between higher blood T cell density and longer overall survival. The study found T cell clonality highest in uninvolved adjacent lung, above tumor.

The chain recombines TRBV10-3 with TRBJ2-1; possibly TRBD1 for D (6 bases). The source of this sequence is a male donor older than 55 with stage II lung adenocarcinoma. Sequences were derived from peripheral blood mononuclear cells, sampled before any cancer treatment. CDR3 sequence (DNA): TGTGCCATCAGTGGGGACACATTGAGGAATGAGCAGTTCTTC. It translates to CAISGDTLRNEQFF.